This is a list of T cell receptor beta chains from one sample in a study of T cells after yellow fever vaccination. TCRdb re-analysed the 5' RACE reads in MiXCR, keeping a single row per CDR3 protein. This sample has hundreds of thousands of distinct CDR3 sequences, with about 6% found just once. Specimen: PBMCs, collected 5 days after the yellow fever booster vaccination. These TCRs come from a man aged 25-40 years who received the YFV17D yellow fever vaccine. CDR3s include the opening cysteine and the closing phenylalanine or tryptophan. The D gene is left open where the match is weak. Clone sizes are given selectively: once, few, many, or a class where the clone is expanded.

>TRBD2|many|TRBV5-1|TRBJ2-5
CASSFGTSGPQETQYF
TGCGCCAGCAGCTTCGGGACTAGCGGTCCCCAAGAGACCCAGTACTTC
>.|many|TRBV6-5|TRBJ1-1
CASSYSSPRENTEAFF
TGTGCCAGCAGTTACTCGAGTCCTCGGGAAAACACTGAAGCTTTCTTT
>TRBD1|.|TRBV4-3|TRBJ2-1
CASSQGTGRTVVNNEQFF
TGCGCCAGCAGCCAAGGGACAGGGCGCACCGTCGTGAACAATGAGCAGTTCTTC
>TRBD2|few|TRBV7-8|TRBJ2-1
CASSLKGTSGNEQFF
TGTGCCAGCAGCTTAAAAGGCACTAGCGGAAACGAGCAGTTCTTC
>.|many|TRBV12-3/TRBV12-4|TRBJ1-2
CASSFGTYGYTF
TGTGCCAGCAGTTTCGGGACCTATGGCTACACCTTC
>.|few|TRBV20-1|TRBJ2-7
CSAISGASYEQYF
TGCAGTGCTATCTCCGGCGCCAGCTACGAGCAGTACTTC
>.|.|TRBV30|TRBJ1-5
CAWSADLSNQPQHF
TGTGCCTGGAGTGCCGATCTTAGCAATCAGCCCCAGCATTTT
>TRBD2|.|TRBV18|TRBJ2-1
CASSPLKGTSGKVYNEQFF
TGTGCCAGCTCACCACTTAAGGGGACTAGCGGTAAAGTCTACAATGAGCAGTTCTTC
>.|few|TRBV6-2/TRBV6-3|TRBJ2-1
CASRRDAYNEQFF
TGTGCCAGCAGGAGGGATGCCTACAATGAGCAGTTCTTC
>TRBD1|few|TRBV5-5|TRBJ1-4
CASGTGTATNEKLFF
TGTGCCAGCGGCACCGGGACAGCAACTAATGAAAAACTGTTTTTT
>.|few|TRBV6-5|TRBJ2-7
CASSYSSGSAEQYF
TGTGCCAGCAGTTACTCCTCAGGATCTGCCGAGCAGTACTTC
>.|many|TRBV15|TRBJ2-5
CATSRDQETQYF
TGTGCCACCAGCAGAGATCAAGAGACCCAGTACTTC
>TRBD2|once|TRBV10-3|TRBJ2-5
CAIKSSGRGGTQYF
TGTGCCATCAAGTCTAGCGGGAGAGGAGGGACCCAGTACTTC
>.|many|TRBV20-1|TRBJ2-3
CSASQPTDTQYF
TGCAGTGCTAGCCAGCCCACAGATACGCAGTATTTT
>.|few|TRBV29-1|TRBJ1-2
CSAFDGNYGYTF
TGCAGCGCCTTCGACGGGAACTATGGCTACACCTTC
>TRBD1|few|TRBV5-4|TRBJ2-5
CASSSGQGRIWETQYF
TGTGCCAGCAGCTCGGGACAGGGGAGGATTTGGGAGACCCAGTACTTC
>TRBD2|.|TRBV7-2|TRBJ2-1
CASSFLSGRSVF
TGTGCCAGCAGCTTCCTTAGCGGGAGATCGGTCTTC
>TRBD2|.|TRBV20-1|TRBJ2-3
CSASGLAGGNPSTDTQYF
TGCAGTGCTTCGGGACTAGCGGGAGGGAACCCTAGCACAGATACGCAGTATTTT
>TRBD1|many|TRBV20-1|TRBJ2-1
CSAPPGQGLGQFF
TGCAGTGCTCCCCCAGGACAGGGGCTTGGGCAGTTCTTC
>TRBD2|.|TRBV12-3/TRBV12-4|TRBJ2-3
CASSPGTSDSTDTQYF
TGTGCCAGCAGTCCAGGGACTAGCGATAGCACAGATACGCAGTATTTT
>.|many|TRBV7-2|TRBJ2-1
CASSPRTAPGEQFF
TGTGCCAGCAGCCCCAGGACAGCGCCCGGTGAGCAGTTCTTC
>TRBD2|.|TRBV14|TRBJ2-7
CASSHGRAYEQYF
TGTGCCAGCAGCCACGGGAGGGCCTACGAGCAGTACTTC
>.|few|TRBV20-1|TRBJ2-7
CSARRAPGAPYEQYF
TGCAGTGCTAGGCGGGCCCCGGGGGCCCCCTACGAGCAGTACTTC
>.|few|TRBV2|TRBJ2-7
CASTPLPVGEQYF
TGTGCCAGCACGCCTTTGCCGGTAGGCGAGCAGTACTTC
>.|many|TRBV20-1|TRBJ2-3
CSAHWVDTQYF
TGCAGTGCCCATTGGGTAGATACGCAGTATTTT
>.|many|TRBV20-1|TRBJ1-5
CSARVQGNNQPQHF
TGCAGTGCTAGAGTACAGGGAAACAATCAGCCCCAGCATTTT
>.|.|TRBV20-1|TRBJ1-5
CSAKSGSNQPQHF
TGCAGTGCAAAGTCGGGCAGCAATCAGCCCCAGCATTTT
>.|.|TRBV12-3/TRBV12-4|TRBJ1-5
CASSFLENQPQHF
TGTGCCAGCAGTTTTCTGGAGAATCAGCCCCAGCATTTT
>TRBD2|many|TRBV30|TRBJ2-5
CAWDLAVRAMETQYF
TGTGCCTGGGATCTAGCGGTGAGGGCGATGGAGACCCAGTACTTC
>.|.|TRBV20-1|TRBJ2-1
CSARHRLVDYNEQFF
TGCAGTGCCAGACACCGACTAGTAGATTACAATGAGCAGTTCTTC
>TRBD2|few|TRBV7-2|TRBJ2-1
CASSKGLAGEQFF
TGTGCCAGCAGCAAGGGACTAGCGGGGGAGCAGTTCTTC
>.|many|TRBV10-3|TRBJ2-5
CAISRRSSDQETQYF
TGTGCCATCAGCAGACGCAGTAGCGACCAAGAGACCCAGTACTTC
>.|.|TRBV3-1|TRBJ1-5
CASSPAVSNQPQHF
TGTGCCAGCAGCCCGGCAGTTAGCAATCAGCCCCAGCATTTT
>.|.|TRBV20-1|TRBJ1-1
CSAMTRQSVNTEAFF
TGCAGTGCTATGACTCGACAGTCAGTGAACACTGAAGCTTTCTTT
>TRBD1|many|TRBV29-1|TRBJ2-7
CSVAGTGRGYEQYF
TGCAGCGTTGCGGGGACAGGCAGGGGCTACGAGCAGTACTTC
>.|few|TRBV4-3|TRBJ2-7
CASSQELNNEQYF
TGCGCCAGCAGCCAAGAACTAAACAACGAGCAGTACTTC
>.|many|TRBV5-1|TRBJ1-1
CASSLGTATEAFF
TGCGCCAGCAGCCTTGGGACGGCCACTGAAGCTTTCTTT
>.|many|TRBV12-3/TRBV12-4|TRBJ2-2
CASSSIRGFTGELFF
TGTGCCAGCAGTTCTATCAGAGGGTTCACCGGGGAGCTGTTTTTT
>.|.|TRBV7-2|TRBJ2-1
CASSLRPGINNEQFF
TGTGCCAGCAGTCTACGGCCTGGTATTAACAATGAGCAGTTCTTC
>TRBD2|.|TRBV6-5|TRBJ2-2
CASSYFERDEAGELFF
TGTGCCAGCAGTTACTTTGAGCGGGACGAAGCGGGGGAGCTGTTTTTT
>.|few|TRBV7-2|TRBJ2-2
CASRFSSNTGELFF
TGTGCCAGCAGATTCTCCTCGAACACCGGGGAGCTGTTTTTT
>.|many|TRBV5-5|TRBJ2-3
CASSLVTDQHTQYF
TGTGCCAGCAGCTTAGTGACAGACCAGCATACGCAGTATTTT
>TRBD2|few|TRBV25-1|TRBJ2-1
CASSGRLAGVNEQFF
TGTGCCAGCAGTGGGAGACTAGCGGGAGTAAATGAGCAGTTCTTC
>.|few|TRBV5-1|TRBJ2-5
CASSSSITTGPGETQYF
TGCGCCAGCAGCTCGTCTATCACAACCGGGCCAGGGGAGACCCAGTACTTC
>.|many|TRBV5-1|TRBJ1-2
CASSLRSREVGYTF
TGCGCCAGCAGCTTAAGATCCAGGGAAGTAGGCTACACCTTC
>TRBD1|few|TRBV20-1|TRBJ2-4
CSASPPPGQEKNIQYF
TGCAGTGCTAGCCCACCCCCGGGACAGGAGAAAAACATTCAGTACTTC
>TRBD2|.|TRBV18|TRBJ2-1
CASSMGLAGEQFF
TGTGCCAGCTCAATGGGACTAGCGGGTGAGCAGTTCTTC
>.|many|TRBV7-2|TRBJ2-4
CASSLAVAKNIQYF
TGTGCCAGCAGCTTAGCGGTAGCCAAAAACATTCAGTACTTC
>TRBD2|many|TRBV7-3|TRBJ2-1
CASSLDQGLAGVNEQFF
TGTGCCAGCAGCTTAGACCAAGGACTAGCGGGAGTGAATGAGCAGTTCTTC
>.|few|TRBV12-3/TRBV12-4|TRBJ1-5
CASSRIRQPQHF
TGTGCCAGCAGTCGCATACGACAGCCCCAGCATTTT
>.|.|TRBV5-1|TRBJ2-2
CASRTAGSGELFF
TGCGCCAGCAGGACCGCTGGCTCCGGGGAGCTGTTTTTT
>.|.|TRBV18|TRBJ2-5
CASSPQGNSRETQYF
TGTGCCAGCTCACCACAGGGGAACAGTCGGGAGACCCAGTACTTC
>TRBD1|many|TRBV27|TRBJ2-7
CASSPPPGTGSREQYF
TGTGCCAGCAGTCCCCCTCCCGGGACAGGGTCCCGCGAGCAGTACTTC
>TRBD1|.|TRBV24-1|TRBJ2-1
CATSDRGGSRNEQFF
TGTGCCACCAGTGACCGAGGGGGCAGTAGGAATGAGCAGTTCTTC
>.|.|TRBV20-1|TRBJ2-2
CSGGTRNTGELFF
TGCAGTGGCGGGACAAGGAACACCGGGGAGCTGTTTTTT
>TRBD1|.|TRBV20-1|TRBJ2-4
CSATRRTGDLAKNIQYF
TGCAGTGCTACCCGACGGACAGGGGACTTAGCCAAAAACATTCAGTACTTC
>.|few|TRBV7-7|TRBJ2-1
CASSSDWNNEQFF
TGTGCCAGCAGCTCGGACTGGAACAATGAGCAGTTCTTC
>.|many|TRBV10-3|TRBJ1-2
CAISESVTANYGYTF
TGTGCCATCAGTGAGTCCGTAACAGCTAACTATGGCTACACCTTC